Listed below are T cell receptor beta chains from one sample, sequenced in a study of shared T cell receptors in the human thymus. The protocol was immunoSEQ multiplex PCR, while the TCRdb copy is restricted to in-frame clones and leaves out a portion. Of approximately 660,000 clones detected, around nine tenths appear once; the ten largest clones hold approximately 0.011%. These data also featured in a second study, about human thymus T cells.

The sequenced material came from thymocytes. The receptors derive from a boy in the first two years of life with a congenital heart defect. The CDR3 runs from the conserved cysteine through the conserved F or W. Fields, in order: V gene, D gene, clone size, J gene, CDR3 DNA, CDR3 protein. The D gene is left open where the match is weak. Clone size is stated in some rows and not others, as once, few, many or a class when expanded.

V: TRBV5-1; D: TRBD2; size: once; J: TRBJ2-7; DNA: TGCGCCAGCAGCCTGCGGAGCGGGAGGGACTACGAGCAGTACTTC; CDR3: CASSLRSGRDYEQYF
V: TRBV14; D: NA; size: once; J: TRBJ2-1; DNA: TGTGCCAGCAGCCCCTTTAAGGTGAGCGGGCGCAATGAGCAGTTCTTC; CDR3: CASSPFKVSGRNEQFF
V: TRBV13; D: TRBD2; size: NA; J: TRBJ2-1; DNA: TGTGCCAGCAGCTTATTAGCGGGAGAAACCTACAATGAGCAGTTCTTC; CDR3: CASSLLAGETYNEQFF
V: TRBV5-6; D: TRBD1; size: NA; J: TRBJ2-3; DNA: TGTGCCAGCAGCATGGGACAGGGAGATACGCAGTATTTT; CDR3: CASSMGQGDTQYF
V: TRBV5-1; D: TRBD1; size: NA; J: TRBJ2-3; DNA: TGCGCCAGCAGCTTGGGGGACAGAGGGCCAGATACGCAGTATTTT; CDR3: CASSLGDRGPDTQYF
V: TRBV11-2; D: TRBD1; size: NA; J: TRBJ2-7; DNA: TGTGCCAGCAGCACGGGACAGGGGGCGTACGAGCAGTACTTC; CDR3: CASSTGQGAYEQYF
V: TRBV7-2; D: TRBD2; size: NA; J: TRBJ2-7; DNA: TGTGCCAGCAGCTTAAAAGGGGGCGGGAGGGCCGGCGAGCAGTACTTC; CDR3: CASSLKGGGRAGEQYF
V: TRBV2; D: TRBD1; size: NA; J: TRBJ2-7; DNA: TGTGCCAGCAGTCGGACAGGCCTCTACGAGCAGTACTTC; CDR3: CASSRTGLYEQYF
V: TRBV5-1; D: TRBD1; size: once; J: TRBJ2-1; DNA: TGCGCCAGCAGCAACCGACAGGGGGCAAGGTTCTTC; CDR3: CASSNRQGARFF
V: TRBV9; D: TRBD2; size: NA; J: TRBJ2-1; DNA: TGTGCCAGCAGCGTAGCCCGGACTAGCGGTACAGGAGTTCCCTACAATGAGCAGTTCTTC; CDR3: CASSVARTSGTGVPYNEQFF
V: TRBV5-6; D: NA; size: NA; J: TRBJ2-3; DNA: TGTGCCAGCAGCTTGGGGACAAGCACAGATACGCAGTATTTT; CDR3: CASSLGTSTDTQYF
V: TRBV28; D: NA; size: NA; J: TRBJ2-7; DNA: TGTGCCAGCAGTTTAGTGGGCGGGCAGGCATACCCCTCCTACGAGCAGTACTTC; CDR3: CASSLVGGQAYPSYEQYF
V: TRBV6-5; D: NA; size: NA; J: TRBJ2-7; DNA: TGTGCCAGCAGTTACGACAGGGAGGCCGTTTACTACGAGCAGTACTTC; CDR3: CASSYDREAVYYEQYF
V: TRBV5-6; D: NA; size: NA; J: TRBJ2-7; DNA: TGTGCCAGCAGCTCCCTACCCCAGGTCCGGCCGTCCTACGAGCAGTACTTC; CDR3: CASSSLPQVRPSYEQYF
V: TRBV21-1; D: NA; size: NA; J: TRBJ1-1; DNA: TGTGCCAGCAGCGCTCCCCGGGACAGGGACACTGAAGCTTTCTTT; CDR3: CASSAPRDRDTEAFF
V: TRBV11-3; D: TRBD2; size: few; J: TRBJ2-7; DNA: TGTGCCAGCAGCGGACTAGGGGAGCAGTACTTC; CDR3: CASSGLGEQYF
V: TRBV4-1; D: NA; size: NA; J: TRBJ2-7; DNA: TGCGCCAGCAGCCAAAGACCCCCCCAAACGGGAGTCTACGAGCAGTACTTC; CDR3: CASSQRPPQTGVYEQYF
V: TRBV18; D: TRBD2; size: NA; J: TRBJ2-3; DNA: TGTGCCAGCTCACACGGGACTAGCGGAACTAGCACAGATACGCAGTATTTT; CDR3: CASSHGTSGTSTDTQYF
V: TRBV5-6; D: TRBD2; size: NA; J: TRBJ2-1; DNA: TGTGCCAGCAGCAAGACTAGCGACACATACCGTCCCAATGAGCAGTTCTTC; CDR3: CASSKTSDTYRPNEQFF
V: TRBV19; D: TRBD2; size: once; J: TRBJ2-1; DNA: TGTGCCAGTAGTAGCTCGGGGGGACTAGCGGGAGAGCCTAAAAATGAGCAGTTCTTC; CDR3: CASSSSGGLAGEPKNEQFF
V: TRBV28; D: TRBD2; size: NA; J: TRBJ2-2; DNA: TGTGCCAGCAGTTCCGGACTAGGTAGCGTCGGGGAGCTGTTTTTT; CDR3: CASSSGLGSVGELFF
V: TRBV28; D: NA; size: NA; J: TRBJ1-4; DNA: TGTGCCAGCAGTTTAAGGAAAGGGGGGGTCAGAACTAATGAAAAACTGTTTTTT; CDR3: CASSLRKGGVRTNEKLFF
V: TRBV2; D: TRBD1; size: NA; J: TRBJ1-2; DNA: TGTGCCACCGACTATCTTTCGGGACAGCACACGAACTATGGCTACACCTTC; CDR3: CATDYLSGQHTNYGYTF
V: TRBV11-3; D: TRBD2; size: NA; J: TRBJ2-1; DNA: TGTGCCAGCAGCTTAGTCGAGGCTAGCGGTTTCCATGAGCAGTTCTTC; CDR3: CASSLVEASGFHEQFF
V: TRBV14; D: TRBD2; size: NA; J: TRBJ2-3; DNA: TGTGCCAGCAGCCAAGTTCCGGGAGGGTCCACAGATACGCAGTATTTT; CDR3: CASSQVPGGSTDTQYF
V: TRBV19; D: NA; size: NA; J: TRBJ2-7; DNA: TGTGCCAGTAGTATACAGGCGGGATCGGGGCTCGAGCAGTACTTC; CDR3: CASSIQAGSGLEQYF
V: TRBV7-8; D: NA; size: NA; J: TRBJ2-1; DNA: TGTGCCAGCTCCCCGGGGTGCGATGAGCAGTTCTTC; CDR3: CASSPGCDEQFF
V: TRBV5-6; D: TRBD1; size: NA; J: TRBJ1-1; DNA: TGTGCCAGCAGCTTGGGCCGCCACAGGGGTGGTGTGGAAGCTTTCTTT; CDR3: CASSLGRHRGGVEAFF
V: TRBV27; D: NA; size: once; J: TRBJ2-2; DNA: TGTGCCAGCAGTCCGACTAGGTACACCGGGGAGCTGTTTTTT; CDR3: CASSPTRYTGELFF
V: TRBV5-4; D: NA; size: NA; J: TRBJ2-7; DNA: TGTGCCAGCAGCTTGGAAGGGGCCTACGAGCAGTACTTC; CDR3: CASSLEGAYEQYF
V: TRBV5-1; D: NA; size: NA; J: TRBJ1-1; DNA: TGCGCCAGCAGCCCGGCCAGGGGCAGCCGTATGAACACTGAAGCTTTCTTT; CDR3: CASSPARGSRMNTEAFF
V: TRBV5-8; D: NA; size: NA; J: TRBJ1-2; DNA: TGTGCCAGCAGCTTGTTGAGGTGGGGGGGCCGAGACTATGGCTACACCTTC; CDR3: CASSLLRWGGRDYGYTF
V: TRBV28; D: TRBD2; size: NA; J: TRBJ2-1; DNA: TGTGCCAGCAGTTTATGGCCCACGGGACTAGCGGGAGGGCTTCCGGGTGAGCAGTTCTTC; CDR3: CASSLWPTGLAGGLPGEQFF
V: TRBV30; D: TRBD2; size: NA; J: TRBJ2-3; DNA: TGTGCCTGGAGTGTTCAACCCGGACTAGCGGGAGTACCTAGCACAGATACGCAGTATTTT; CDR3: CAWSVQPGLAGVPSTDTQYF
V: TRBV4-3; D: TRBD1; size: NA; J: TRBJ2-6; DNA: TGCGCCAGCAGGCAGACAGGGGTTGCTTCTGGGGCCAACGTCCTGACTTTC; CDR3: CASRQTGVASGANVLTF
V: TRBV4-2; D: TRBD2; size: NA; J: TRBJ2-7; DNA: TGTGCCAGCAGCCAAGATCGGGGTATAGCGGGAGTGGAAGAGCAGTACTTC; CDR3: CASSQDRGIAGVEEQYF
V: TRBV12-5; D: TRBD1; size: NA; J: TRBJ2-1; DNA: TGTGCTAGTGTCCCCGACAGGGGGCGGTACAATGAGCAGTTCTTC; CDR3: CASVPDRGRYNEQFF
V: TRBV5-5; D: TRBD1; size: NA; J: TRBJ2-7; DNA: TGTGCCAGCAGCTTGGCGAAGGGGGACAGATCCTACGAGCAGTACTTC; CDR3: CASSLAKGDRSYEQYF
V: TRBV15; D: NA; size: NA; J: TRBJ2-7; DNA: TGTGCCACCAGCAGGGCCGACAGCACCTACGAGCAGTACTTC; CDR3: CATSRADSTYEQYF
V: TRBV25-1; D: TRBD1; size: NA; J: TRBJ2-5; DNA: TGTGCCAGCAGGGATGGGGACAGGGGGCCAGAGACCCAGTACTTC; CDR3: CASRDGDRGPETQYF
V: TRBV7-2; D: TRBD2; size: NA; J: TRBJ2-7; DNA: TGTGCCAGCAGCTTAGTTTTAGCGGGGGCGAACTGCTACGAGCAGTACTTC; CDR3: CASSLVLAGANCYEQYF
V: TRBV15; D: NA; size: NA; J: TRBJ1-2; DNA: TGTGCCACCAGTTGCAACACCTCCTATGGCTACACCTTC; CDR3: CATSCNTSYGYTF
V: TRBV27; D: TRBD1; size: NA; J: TRBJ2-7; DNA: TGTGCCAGCAGCCGACAGGGAAGTTCCTACGAGCAGTACTTC; CDR3: CASSRQGSSYEQYF
V: TRBV25-1; D: NA; size: NA; J: TRBJ2-7; DNA: TGTGCCAGCAGTGGATCGGTTGGCGGCCCCCCCCTCTACGAGCAGTACTTC; CDR3: CASSGSVGGPPLYEQYF
V: TRBV7-6; D: NA; size: few; J: TRBJ2-1; DNA: TGTGCCAGCAGCCCCGGAGGCAGTTACAATGAGCAGTTCTTC; CDR3: CASSPGGSYNEQFF
V: TRBV7-8; D: TRBD1; size: NA; J: TRBJ1-2; DNA: TGTGCCAGCAGCTTAGTCGAACCCGGGACAGGGGGAGGCTATGGCTACACCTTC; CDR3: CASSLVEPGTGGGYGYTF
V: TRBV27; D: TRBD2; size: NA; J: TRBJ2-7; DNA: TGTGCCAGCAGTTTGGGCCTAGCGGGAGATTACGAGCAGTACTTC; CDR3: CASSLGLAGDYEQYF
V: TRBV5-1; D: NA; size: NA; J: TRBJ1-5; DNA: TGCGCCAGCAGGTTAGGGGCTAATAGCAATCAGCCCCAGCATTTT; CDR3: CASRLGANSNQPQHF
V: TRBV5-1; D: TRBD2; size: NA; J: TRBJ2-2; DNA: TGCGCCAGCAGCTTGGCGGCTAGCGGGCCCCCCGGGGACACCGGGGAGCTGTTTTTT; CDR3: CASSLAASGPPGDTGELFF
V: TRBV5-6; D: NA; size: NA; J: TRBJ2-1; DNA: TGTGCCAGCAGCCAGGACTCCGGGCAGTTCTTC; CDR3: CASSQDSGQFF
V: TRBV9; D: TRBD1; size: NA; J: TRBJ1-1; DNA: TGTGCCAGCAGCGTCGGACAGGGCATGAACACTGAAGCTTTCTTT; CDR3: CASSVGQGMNTEAFF
V: TRBV20-1; D: NA; size: NA; J: TRBJ1-2; DNA: TGCAGTGCTCCCCACATCTATGGCTACACCTTC; CDR3: CSAPHIYGYTF
V: TRBV7-2; D: NA; size: NA; J: TRBJ2-7; DNA: TGTGCCAGCACCCTCGCTTTGGGAGAGCCCTACGAGCAGTACTTC; CDR3: CASTLALGEPYEQYF
V: TRBV14; D: TRBD1; size: NA; J: TRBJ2-7; DNA: TGTGCCAGCAGCCAGGACAGGGCCCGCTACGAGCAGTACTTC; CDR3: CASSQDRARYEQYF
V: TRBV25-1; D: TRBD1; size: NA; J: TRBJ1-2; DNA: TGTGCCAGCAGTGAAGAAGGCAGGGGGCGCGGCCGTAACTATGGCTACACCTTC; CDR3: CASSEEGRGRGRNYGYTF
V: TRBV18; D: NA; size: NA; J: TRBJ2-1; DNA: TGTGCCAGCTCAGCCGACAGTCGCTCCTACAATGAGCAGTTCTTC; CDR3: CASSADSRSYNEQFF
V: TRBV10-3; D: TRBD2; size: NA; J: TRBJ2-7; DNA: TGTGCCATCAGTGAGGGATTGCGGGAGGGGACCTACGAGCAGTACTTC; CDR3: CAISEGLREGTYEQYF
V: TRBV7-2; D: TRBD2; size: NA; J: TRBJ2-7; DNA: TGTGCCAGCAGCCCTGCCGGGCAGGGGACTAGCGGGAGTGCCCACGAGCAGTACTTC; CDR3: CASSPAGQGTSGSAHEQYF
V: TRBV19; D: TRBD2; size: NA; J: TRBJ2-1; DNA: TGTGCCAGTAGAAAACTAGCGGACTCGTACAATGAGCAGTTCTTC; CDR3: CASRKLADSYNEQFF